Shown below are 3 T cell receptor beta chains from a single sample sequenced in a study of blood T cell repertoires in COVID-19. Measured with immunoSEQ multiplex PCR; TCRdb has only the in-frame clones, and not every one. The repertoire has 200,000 to 250,000 clones, 80% to 90% of them found once; the top ten carry roughly 10%. Sequenced material: peripheral blood. The source is a middle-aged man with active or convalescent COVID-19.

The rearrangement links TRBV7-2 to TRBJ1-5; D might be TRBD1 (5 bases). V lost 1 base, J lost 7 bases, and 14 bases lay in between. Germline CDR1 reads SGHTA; CDR2 reads FQGNSA. The CDR3 sequence is 15 residues long. CDR3 amino acids: CASSLGRGPGQPQHF. The CDR3 nucleotides are TGTGCCAGCAGCTTAGGGAGGGGACCGGGGCAGCCCCAGCATTTT.

The chain employs TRBV28 and TRBJ1-3, with 9 nucleotides matching TRBD1. Germline lookup yields CDR1 MDHEN and CDR2 SYDVKM. This CDR3 spans 14 amino acids. Trimming at V came to 8 bases and at J to 4 bases, leaving 6 bases not matched to a gene. The chain's CDR3 is CASWRDRAGNTIYF. CDR3 bases: TGTGCCAGCTGGCGGGACAGGGCCGGAAACACCATATATTTT.

This rearrangement joins TRBV28 to TRBJ1-2, with D possibly matching TRBD1 (6 bases). V lost 5 bases to trimming and J lost 4 bases, with 17 bases between them. The CDR3 extends over 15 amino acids. The V gene's germline CDR1 is MDHEN and CDR2 SYDVKM. This CDR3 is CASSAPQGMAYGYTF. The CDR3, as DNA: TGTGCCAGCAGTGCACCACAGGGAATGGCCTATGGCTACACCTTC.